These 9 T cell receptor beta chains were sequenced from one sample in a study of response to subunit inactivated influenza vaccine (dated by TCRdb to between 2017 and 2018). The library was made by RT-PCR. Sequencing was performed on an Illumina HiSeq 2500. TCRdb trimmed public reads at Q25 via fastp, called clones via MiXCR and kept in-frame beta chains. Rows with one shared CDR3 protein collapse into an entry with the most common genes and DNA. The sample table contains roughly 550,000 distinct CDR3 sequences; only one count was recorded for 20% to 25% of them. The ten top clones hold around 2.8% of the sample. The sample was also reused in another study, on T cells expressing NK-cell markers. From the second report: TCR beta cDNA libraries were made by 5'RACE template switching that added a universal primer site and unique molecular identifiers.

The sample was CD4+ T cells sorted from PBMCs, taken roughly 13 days after vaccination. Receptor source: a man aged 45-65 years who received an inactivated influenza vaccine. Donor details come from another sample of the same person, matched by shared clones.

The chain has TRBV4-1 and TRBJ2-2; 9 positions agree with TRBD1. CDR3 length: 15 amino acids. Germline trimming cut 8 bases from V and 1 base from J; bases unmatched to any gene: 5. Germline V gene sequence: CDR1 MGHRA, CDR2 YSYEKL. CDR3 nucleotides: TGCGCCAGCGGGCAGGACAGGGGGAACACCGGGGAGCTGTTTTTT. It codes for CASGQDRGNTGELFF.

This clonotype was counted only a few times. This chain uses TRBV5-1 with TRBJ1-2; 9 bases match TRBD1. Germline CDR1 reads SGHRS; CDR2 reads YFSETQ. The CDR3 totals 12 residues. Germline trimming cut 6 bases from V and 6 bases from J; bases unmatched to any gene: 3. This CDR3 is CASKGQGDGYTF. The CDR3 region has the DNA TGCGCCAGCAAGGGACAGGGTGATGGCTACACCTTC.

J is TRBJ2-1 and V is TRBV7-2, with 7 bases lining up with TRBD1. CDR1 and CDR2 from the germline V gene are SGHTA and FQGNSA. The CDR3 contains 14 residues. V shed 0 bases and J 9 bases; nucleotides not matched to a gene: 5. In DNA, the CDR3 is TGTGCCAGCAGCTTAGCAATGACAGGGTCTGAGCAGTTCTTC. Residues: CASSLAMTGSEQFF.

The table lists this clonotype with many counts. The chain recombines TRBV5-5 with TRBJ2-7; D may be TRBD2 (5 bases). The length of the CDR3 is 13 residues. V lost 4 bases and J 2 bases, leaving 10 bases between the germline ends. Germline V gene lookup returns CDR1 SGHKS and CDR2 YYEKEE (reference sequence). This CDR3 is CASSRPGTYEQYF. Here the CDR3 DNA reads TGTGCCAGCAGCCGTCCCGGGACCTACGAGCAGTACTTC.

This clonotype was found a few times. V and J are TRBV5-8 and TRBJ1-5, with 9 bases matching TRBD1. The junction had 6 bases not matched to a gene; V was cut back by 5 bases and J by 0 bases. This CDR3 is 16 amino acids long. The germline CDR1 and CDR2 sequences are SGHTS and YDEGEE. This CDR3 is CASRGQGRNSNQPQHF. CDR3 DNA: TGTGCCAGCAGGGGACAGGGACGGAATAGCAATCAGCCCCAGCATTTT.

This chain links TRBV27 with TRBJ2-1; D remains ambiguous. The V gene's germline CDR1 is MNHEY and CDR2 SMNVEV (reference sequence). Between the trimmed V and J ends, which lost 7 bases and 0 bases, there was a span of 10 bases. This CDR3 has 14 amino acids. This CDR3 reads CASKLGDSYNEQFF. For the CDR3, the DNA is TGTGCCAGCAAATTAGGAGACTCCTACAATGAGCAGTTCTTC.

The sample holds many counts of this clonotype. The CDR3 coding sequence is TGCGCCAGCAGCCAGTCCACAGGGGGGAAGCAGTACTTC. Translated, it gives CASSQSTGGKQYF. This chain joins TRBV4-3 and TRBJ2-7, with 8 positions matching TRBD1. This CDR3 spans 13 amino acids. The ends lost 3 bases at V and 8 bases at J; junction bases unmatched: 6. Germline V CDR1 and CDR2: LGHNA, YSLEER.

The gene calls are TRBV5-1 and TRBJ2-5, with TRBD1 matching 8 bases. The ends lost 3 bases at V and 4 bases at J; junction bases unmatched: 11. Germline CDR1 and CDR2: SGHRS and YFSETQ. The CDR3 contains 16 residues. The CDR3 region has the DNA TGCGCCAGCAGCTACGGGACAGGATCCGTGGGAGAGACCCAGTACTTC. Its translation is CASSYGTGSVGETQYF.

J is TRBJ2-1 and V is TRBV7-2; TRBD1 or TRBD2 may be the D gene (5 bases each). The germline V and J ends were trimmed by 2 bases and 0 bases, with 11 bases remaining between them. This CDR3 is 16 amino acids long. Germline assignment: CDR1 SGHTA and CDR2 FQGNSA. CDR3 in DNA: TGTGCCAGCAGCTTACGCCGGGACCCCTCCTACAATGAGCAGTTCTTC. Its protein product is CASSLRRDPSYNEQFF.